This T cell receptor beta chain is drawn from a study of patients and donors after allogeneic stem cell transplantation. The germline gives CDR1 SGHTA, CDR2 FQGNSA. This CDR3 spans 15 amino acids. The J segment lost 6 bases and the V segment lost 5 bases, leaving 8 bases of the junction unmatched. This clonotype has just a few counts. TCRdb fed the RT-PCR reads into MiXCR, producing one record per CDR3 protein. The profile shows approximately 57,000 distinct CDR3 sequences, 10% to 15% of them singletons. The sequencing input was blood, either unsorted or a sorted T cell fraction (not recorded which). This chain joins TRBV7-2 and TRBJ2-1, with TRBD1 matching 9 bases. This receptor was obtained from a human donor who was either an allogeneic HSCT recipient or a stem cell or donor lymphocyte infusion donor (not recorded which). It is not recorded whose cells these are; they may come from a transplant donor. CDR3 sequence reads: CASSPRDRDVNEQFF. CDR3 coding DNA: TGTGCCAGCAGCCCCAGGGACAGGGATGTCAATGAGCAGTTCTTC.